A single sample gave rise to the 2 T cell receptor beta chains below, sequenced in a study of monozygotic twins with inflammatory bowel disease. TCRdb reprocessed the 5' RACE reads and stores each CDR3 protein as one record, lacking DNA. The sample's table shows about 150,000 distinct CDR3 sequences. Sequenced sample: blood. The receptors come from a human donor with ulcerative colitis or Crohn's disease, or a healthy co-twin of an affected twin (not recorded which).

The chain has TRBV5-1 and TRBJ2-2; TCRdb's D call, TRBD1, is unchecked because there is no DNA. This CDR3 is 16 amino acids long. Germline-derived CDR1 and CDR2 are SGHRS and YFSETQ. CDR3 protein: CASSSTGRTNTGELFF.

The chain uses TRBV7-2 and TRBJ2-3; checking the TCRdb D call of TRBD2 is not possible without DNA. CDR1 is SGHTA and CDR2 is FQGNSA in the germline V gene. The CDR3 sequence is 17 residues long. CDR3 residues: CASRLTSGRAMSDTQYF.